What follows are 10 T cell receptor beta chains derived from one specimen sequenced in a study of OX40 agonist ivuxolimab in advanced cancers. Measured with immunoSEQ multiplex PCR; TCRdb has only the in-frame clones, and not every one. The sample yields fewer than 80,000 clones, roughly 90% seen once. The sequencing used CD4+ or CD8+ T cells sorted from blood, collected in a trial of the OX40 agonist ivuxolimab. These receptors came from an adult with an advanced solid tumor such as melanoma, head and neck, liver or kidney cancer.

This chain uses TRBV19 with TRBJ2-1; D is unclear. Trimming removed 7 bases from V and 3 bases from J, with 10 bases in between. Germline values: CDR1 LNHDA, CDR2 SQIVND (reference sequence). This CDR3 is built from 13 residues. The CDR3 region has the DNA TGTGCCAGTACTGCTTCGCGCTACAATGAGCAGTTCTTC. This translates into CASTASRYNEQFF.

This clone has a single count. V gene TRBV4-2 combines with J gene TRBJ1-1; D uncertain. The V gene lost 1 base and the J gene lost 0 bases, with 12 bases spanning the gap. In germline, CDR1 is LGHNA, CDR2 YNFKEQ. This CDR3 comprises 16 residues. The CDR3 DNA follows: TGTGCCAGCAGCCAAGGGTCGGGTGCTATGAACACTGAAGCTTTCTTT. Protein product: CASSQGSGAMNTEAFF.

This clone was observed a handful of times. In DNA, the CDR3 is TGCGCCAGCCGTAATTCCCCTGGCCTGGGAGAGCAGTACTTC. Its protein is CASRNSPGLGEQYF. The chain links TRBV5-1 to TRBJ2-7; the D is unclear. The CDR3 is made up of 14 amino acids. Trimming took off 7 bases at V and 7 bases at J, with 21 bases between the two ends. The V gene's germline CDR1 is SGHRS and CDR2 YFSETQ.

The chain carries TRBV30 and TRBJ1-2; D is undetermined. This CDR3 region has 12 residues. Germline V lookup: CDR1 GTSNPN, CDR2 SVGIG (reference sequence). V was pared by 4 bases and J by 5 bases, with 11 bases between. CDR3 residues: CAWKPADYGYTF. CDR3 sequence (DNA): TGTGCCTGGAAACCCGCGGATTATGGCTACACCTTC.

The V gene is TRBV27, the J gene TRBJ1-4; D is undetermined. Per germline, CDR1 MNHEY and CDR2 SMNVEV (reference sequence). V lost 4 bases, J lost 10 bases, and 19 bases lay in between. CDR3 length: 15 amino acids. The CDR3 here is CASSSWSRADGKLFF. Written as DNA, the CDR3 is TGTGCCAGCAGTTCCTGGTCGAGGGCGGATGGAAAACTGTTTTTT.

The table lists this clone with a count of one. V and J are TRBV4-1 and TRBJ1-5; D is perhaps TRBD1 (6 bases). The CDR3 is 15 residues long. Per germline, CDR1 MGHRA and CDR2 YSYEKL. V shed 0 bases and J shed 4 bases, with 10 bases lying between them. The CDR3 region has the DNA TGCGCCAGCAGCCAAGATGTGGACAGAAATCAGCCCCAGCATTTT. Protein product: CASSQDVDRNQPQHF.

The V gene is TRBV5-1, the J gene TRBJ2-1, with D tentatively TRBD1 (6 bases). Trimming took off 3 bases at V and 9 bases at J, with 19 bases between the two ends. The CDR3 consists of 15 residues. Germline V gives CDR1 SGHRS, CDR2 YFSETQ. CDR3 coding DNA: TGCGCCAGCAGCTCCAAGATGGACAGTTTAGGTGAGCAGTTCTTC. Protein sequence: CASSSKMDSLGEQFF.

The genes are TRBV5-1 and TRBJ1-1; D is uncertain. This CDR3 is 15 amino acids long. Trimming removed 5 bases from V and 5 bases from J, with 19 bases in between. Germline V lookup: CDR1 SGHRS, CDR2 YFSETQ. The CDR3 loop reads CASSLRREVDTEAFF. In nucleotides, the CDR3 is TGCGCCAGCAGTTTGCGCCGCGAAGTCGATACTGAAGCTTTCTTT.

CDR3 sequence (DNA): TGTGCCAGTAGTATAGCCTCCCTTGGTAGCGGGGAAAGGAAAACGCAGTATTTT. It is translated as CASSIASLGSGERKTQYF. The chain employs TRBV19 and TRBJ2-3; TRBD2 aligns across 8 bases. The V and J ends lost 1 base and 9 bases, in that order; junction bases with no gene match: 18. The CDR3 has 18 residues. Germline CDR1 reads LNHDA; CDR2 reads SQIVND (reference sequence).

This rearrangement joins TRBV7-2 to TRBJ2-5; perhaps D is TRBD1 or TRBD2 (8 bases each). TRBJ2-7 explains the end of the DNA better; the J call may be wrong. The germline V gene has CDR1 SGHTA and CDR2 FQGNSA. CDR3 length equals 15 residues. As DNA, the CDR3 is TGTGCCAGCAGCTCCGGACAGGGACTAGTCTACGAGCAGTACTTC. This translates into CASSSGQGLVYEQYF.